The 7 T cell receptor beta chains below all came from one sample that was sequenced in a study of blood T cell repertoires in COVID-19. Libraries were prepared by immunoSEQ multiplex PCR; TCRdb keeps only in-frame clonotypes and omits some of them. Of about 22,000 clones listed, approximately 90% are singletons. Sequencing input: peripheral blood. Source of these receptors: a human donor with active COVID-19. The donor label of this sample is uncertain.

On this clone itself: An end of the junction does not agree with germline; a read error may underlie this. The chain carries TRBV7-7 and TRBJ2-3, with 13 bases matching TRBD2. CDR3 size: 15 residues. In germline, CDR1 is SSHAT, CDR2 FNYEAQ (reference sequence). CDR3 loop: CASTGTSGTTDTQYF. For the CDR3, the DNA is TGTGCTAGCACAGGGACTAGCGGGACGACAGATACGCAGTATTTT.

The CDR3, as DNA: TGTGCCACCAGCCCGGGACTAGTTGGGGATGAGCAGTTCTTC. The encoded protein is CATSPGLVGDEQFF. This sequence joins TRBV15 and TRBJ2-1, with 8 bases lining up with TRBD2. The CDR3 loop spans 14 amino acids. From germline, CDR1 is LNHNV and CDR2 YYDKDF (reference sequence). The V and J ends lost 5 bases and 8 bases, in that order; junction bases with no gene match: 8.

This clone came up a few times. V is TRBV6-2 or TRBV6-3 and J is TRBJ2-1, with TRBD2 matching 11 bases. The germline CDR1 and CDR2 sequences are MNHEY and SVGEGT. The CDR3 covers 17 residues. V shed 2 bases, J shed 2 bases, and the junction held 5 bases outside the gene matches. This chain's CDR3 is CASSYGGGLAAYNEQFF. For the CDR3, the DNA is TGTGCCAGCAGTTACGGGGGGGGACTAGCGGCCTACAATGAGCAGTTCTTC.

The genes are TRBV5-4 and TRBJ1-2; TRBD1 agrees at 9 bases. Germline assignment: CDR1 SGHNT and CDR2 YYREEE (reference sequence). The CDR3 consists of 14 residues. Germline trimming cut 0 bases from V and 4 bases from J; bases unmatched to any gene: 1. In DNA, the CDR3 is TGTGCCAGCAGCTTGGGGACAGGGGTCTATGGCTACACCTTC. This gives the protein CASSLGTGVYGYTF.

This chain connects TRBV24-1 to TRBJ2-1; D not certain. The CDR3 totals 19 residues. Germline loops: CDR1 KGHDR, CDR2 SFDVKD. V lost 3 bases, J lost 6 bases, and 26 bases lay in between. The CDR3 loop is CATSDGSPSRGTTINEQFF. The DNA for the CDR3 is TGTGCCACCAGTGATGGTTCTCCAAGCCGAGGAACTACAATCAATGAGCAGTTCTTC.

J is TRBJ2-1 and V is TRBV29-1; 10 bases are a match to TRBD2. The germline gives CDR1 SQVTM, CDR2 ANQGSEA. This CDR3 has 13 residues. Germline trimming cut 7 bases from V and 11 bases from J; bases unmatched to any gene: 11. The DNA for the CDR3 is TGCAGCGCAGGGACTAGCGACGCCGGGAAGCAGTTCTTC. It codes for CSAGTSDAGKQFF.

The rearrangement uses TRBV11-2 and TRBJ1-1, with 9 bases that match TRBD1. Germline-derived CDR1 and CDR2 are SGHAT and FQNNGV. After removal of 5 bases from V and 4 bases from J, the junction contained 8 bases not matched to a gene. There are 15 residues in the CDR3. The CDR3 sequence is CASSLITGGFTEAFF. The CDR3 nucleotides are TGTGCCAGCAGCCTGATAACAGGGGGCTTCACTGAAGCTTTCTTT.